This T cell receptor beta chain stems from a study of OX40 agonist ivuxolimab in advanced cancers. For the study at large: Hepatocellular carcinoma, melanoma, renal cell or head and neck cancer affected the dose-escalation patients.

TCRdb keeps only in-frame clones here, not all; method: immunoSEQ multiplex PCR. The data contain 20,000 to 25,000 clones, 80% to 90% of them seen just once; the ten biggest clones take up more than 11%. This sequence was found in an adult with an advanced solid tumor such as melanoma, head and neck, liver or kidney cancer. The material was CD4+ or CD8+ T cells sorted from blood, obtained in a trial of the OX40 agonist ivuxolimab.

This CDR3 reads CASSLSVYYGYTF. CDR3 nucleotide sequence: TGTGCCAGCAGCTTATCAGTTTACTATGGCTACACCTTC. The chain employs TRBV7-9 and TRBJ1-2; unclear D gene. Per the germline V gene, CDR1 is SEHNR and CDR2 is FQNEAQ (reference sequence). The V end was cut by 2 bases, the J end by 3 bases, with 7 bases between. There are 13 residues in the CDR3.